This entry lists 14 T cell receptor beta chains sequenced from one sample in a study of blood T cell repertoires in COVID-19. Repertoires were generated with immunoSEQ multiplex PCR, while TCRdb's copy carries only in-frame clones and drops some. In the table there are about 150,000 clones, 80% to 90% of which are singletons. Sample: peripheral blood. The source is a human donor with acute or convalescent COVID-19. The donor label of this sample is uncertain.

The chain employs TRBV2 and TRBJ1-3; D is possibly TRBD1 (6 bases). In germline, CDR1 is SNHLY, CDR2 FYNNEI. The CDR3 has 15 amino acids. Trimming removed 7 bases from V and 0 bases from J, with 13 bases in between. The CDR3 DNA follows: TGTGCCAGCACCGTGGACAGCCACTCTGGAAACACCATATATTTT. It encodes CASTVDSHSGNTIYF.

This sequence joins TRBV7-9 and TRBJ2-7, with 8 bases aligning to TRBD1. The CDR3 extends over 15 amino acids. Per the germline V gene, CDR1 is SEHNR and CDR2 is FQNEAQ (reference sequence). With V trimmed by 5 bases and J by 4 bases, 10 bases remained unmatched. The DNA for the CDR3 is TGTGCCAGCAGCCCCGGACAGGGTATGGCGTACGAGCAGTACTTC. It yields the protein CASSPGQGMAYEQYF.

CDR3 coding DNA: TGCGCCAGCAGCTTGCTCCTCGGAGAGACCCAGTACTTC. This gives the protein CASSLLLGETQYF. The chain combines TRBV5-1 with TRBJ2-5, with D unresolved. V was trimmed by 1 base and J by 4 bases, leaving 8 bases between them. There are 13 residues in the CDR3. The germline V gene encodes CDR1 SGHRS and CDR2 YFSETQ.

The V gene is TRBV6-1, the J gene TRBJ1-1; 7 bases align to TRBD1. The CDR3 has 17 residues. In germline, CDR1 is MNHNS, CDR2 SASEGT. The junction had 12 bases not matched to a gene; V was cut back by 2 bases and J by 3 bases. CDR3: CASSEYGAGGIDTEAFF. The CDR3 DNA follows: TGTGCCAGCAGTGAATATGGGGCAGGGGGGATTGACACTGAAGCTTTCTTT.

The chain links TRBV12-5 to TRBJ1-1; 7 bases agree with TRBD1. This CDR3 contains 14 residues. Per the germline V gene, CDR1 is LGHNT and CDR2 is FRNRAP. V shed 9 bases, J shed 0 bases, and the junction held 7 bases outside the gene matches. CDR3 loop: CASREGALNTEAFF. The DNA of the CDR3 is TGTGCTAGCCGGGAGGGGGCGTTGAACACTGAAGCTTTCTTT.

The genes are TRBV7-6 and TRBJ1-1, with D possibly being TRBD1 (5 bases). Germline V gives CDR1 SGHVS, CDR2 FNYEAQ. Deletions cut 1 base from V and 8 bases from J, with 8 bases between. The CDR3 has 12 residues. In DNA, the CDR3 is TGTGCCAGCAGCTTAGGACCAGGGGAAGCTTTCTTT. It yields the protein CASSLGPGEAFF.

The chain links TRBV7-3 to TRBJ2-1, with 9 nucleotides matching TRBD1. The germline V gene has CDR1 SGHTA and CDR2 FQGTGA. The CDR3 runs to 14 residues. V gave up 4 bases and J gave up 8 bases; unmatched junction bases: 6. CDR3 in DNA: TGTGCCAGCAGCTCCGGACAGGGGAGGGATGAGCAGTTCTTC. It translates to CASSSGQGRDEQFF. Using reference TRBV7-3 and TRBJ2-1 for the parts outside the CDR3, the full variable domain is GAGVSQTPSNKVTEKGKYVELRCDPISGHTALYWYRQSLGQGPEFLIYFQGTGAADDSGLPNDRFFAVRPEGSVSTLKIQRTERGDSAVYLCASSSGQGRDEQFFGPGTRLTVL.

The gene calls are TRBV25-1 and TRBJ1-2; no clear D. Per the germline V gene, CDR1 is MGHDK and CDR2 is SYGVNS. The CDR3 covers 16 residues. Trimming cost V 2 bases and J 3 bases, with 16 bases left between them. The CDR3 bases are TGTGCCAGCAGTGAAGGCGGATCGGAGGGCTACTATGGCTACACCTTC. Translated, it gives CASSEGGSEGYYGYTF.

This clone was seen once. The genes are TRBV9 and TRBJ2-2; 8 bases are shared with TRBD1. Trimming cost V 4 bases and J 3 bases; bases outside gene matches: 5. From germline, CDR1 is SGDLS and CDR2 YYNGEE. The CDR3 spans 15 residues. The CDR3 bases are TGTGCCAGCAGCACTCGGACAGGGCACACCGGGGAGCTGTTTTTT. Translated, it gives CASSTRTGHTGELFF.

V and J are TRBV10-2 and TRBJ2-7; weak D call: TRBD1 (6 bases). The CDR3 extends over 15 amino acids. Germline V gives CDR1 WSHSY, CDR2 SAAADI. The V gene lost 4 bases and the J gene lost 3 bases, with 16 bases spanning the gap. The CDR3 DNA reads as TGCGCCAGCAGTGGCCCGGGGACAATGAGCTACGAGCAGTACTTC. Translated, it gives CASSGPGTMSYEQYF.

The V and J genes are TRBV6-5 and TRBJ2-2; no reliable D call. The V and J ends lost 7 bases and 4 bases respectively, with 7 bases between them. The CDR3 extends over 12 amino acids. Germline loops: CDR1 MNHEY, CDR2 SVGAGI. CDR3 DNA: TGTGCCAGCACCCCGCGCACCGGGGAGCTGTTTTTT. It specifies CASTPRTGELFF.

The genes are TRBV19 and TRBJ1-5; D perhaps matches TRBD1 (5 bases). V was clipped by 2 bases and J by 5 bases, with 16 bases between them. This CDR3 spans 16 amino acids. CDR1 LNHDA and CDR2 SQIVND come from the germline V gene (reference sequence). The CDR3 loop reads CASSITVTGLDQPQHF. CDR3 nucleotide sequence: TGTGCCAGTAGTATAACAGTCACAGGATTGGATCAGCCCCAGCATTTT.

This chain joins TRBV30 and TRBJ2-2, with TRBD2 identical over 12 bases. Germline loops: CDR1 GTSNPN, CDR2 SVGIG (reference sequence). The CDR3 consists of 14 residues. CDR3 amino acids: CALGLAGNTGELFF. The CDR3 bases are TGTGCTTTGGGACTAGCGGGGAACACCGGGGAGCTGTTTTTT.

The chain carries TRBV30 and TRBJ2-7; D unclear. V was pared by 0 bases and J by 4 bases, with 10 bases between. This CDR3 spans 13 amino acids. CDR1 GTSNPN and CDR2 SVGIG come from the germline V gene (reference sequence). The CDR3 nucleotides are TGTGCCTGGAGTGTACGGTCCGCTTACGAGCAGTACTTC. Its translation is CAWSVRSAYEQYF. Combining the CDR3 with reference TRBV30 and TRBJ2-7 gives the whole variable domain SQTIHQWPATLVQPVGSPLSLECTVEGTSNPNLYWYRQAAGRGLQLLFYSVGIGQISSEVPQNLSASRPQDRQFILSSKKLLLSDSGFYLCAWSVRSAYEQYFGPGTRLTVT.